What follows describes a single T cell receptor beta chain. Its target is unknown. The data are from a study of response to subunit inactivated influenza vaccine. Regarding the study as a whole: The study's authors posited that every seasonal influenza vaccination enlists few new T cells.

Per germline, CDR1 LGHNA and CDR2 YSLEER. With V trimmed by 3 bases and J by 4 bases, 8 bases remained unmatched. The CDR3 is 16 amino acids. From the RT-PCR reads, TCRdb called clonotypes with MiXCR, one entry per CDR3 protein. The sample lists about half a million distinct CDR3 sequences; around 9.9% were seen once. This clonotype was sampled from a man aged 45-65 years who received an inactivated influenza vaccine. The source material was PBMCs from blood, sampled roughly 46 days after vaccination. V and J are TRBV4-3 and TRBJ2-3; TRBD2 matches at 9 bases. In DNA form, the CDR3 reads TGCGCCAGCAGCCAGGAACTAGCGGGCAGGGCAGATACGCAGTATTTT. Its protein is CASSQELAGRADTQYF.